The 5 T cell receptor beta chains below were found in one sample sequenced in a study of blood T cell repertoires in COVID-19. Using immunoSEQ multiplex PCR, the repertoire was profiled, and TCRdb retains in-frame clones only, with some absent. In the table there are some 200,000 clones, about 87% of which are singletons. The specimen sequenced was peripheral blood. Receptors originate from a man in his sixties or seventies with acute or convalescent COVID-19.

The V call is TRBV5-1, the J call TRBJ2-1; maybe TRBD2 (5 bases). The CDR3 contains 16 residues. The ends were cut back, 5 bases at V and 6 bases at J, with 21 bases in the middle. Germline V gene lookup returns CDR1 SGHRS and CDR2 YFSETQ. CDR3 in DNA: TGCGCCAGCAGTAATACGGGCGGGTTAGGCCCCAATGAGCAGTTCTTC. Protein: CASSNTGGLGPNEQFF.

The chain employs TRBV6-6 and TRBJ2-3, with D uncertain. The V gene lost 0 bases and the J gene lost 1 base, with 8 bases spanning the gap. Per the germline V gene, CDR1 is MNHNY and CDR2 is SVGAGI (reference sequence). The CDR3 runs 15 residues. CDR3 residues: CASSYSRGGTDTQYF. The CDR3 DNA sequence: TGTGCCAGCAGTTACTCTCGCGGAGGCACAGATACGCAGTATTTT.

The rearrangement joins TRBV4-3 to TRBJ1-2; D gene ambiguous. Germline V lookup: CDR1 LGHNA, CDR2 YSLEER. V was cut by 6 bases and J by 4 bases, with 12 bases left in between. This CDR3 has 13 amino acids. The CDR3 DNA is TGCGCCAGCAGTTCTGAACAGTTCTATGGCTACACCTTC. Translation: CASSSEQFYGYTF.

V usage is TRBV30 and J usage is TRBJ2-7; TRBD2 is a possible D gene (5 bases). From germline, CDR1 is GTSNPN and CDR2 SVGIG (reference sequence). The CDR3 length is 13 residues. V shed 3 bases and J shed 4 bases, with 13 bases lying between them. CDR3 bases: TGTGCCTGGAGGTACGGAGGCAGGTACGAGCAGTACTTC. Its protein product is CAWRYGGRYEQYF. The full variable domain, completed using reference TRBV30 and TRBJ2-7, is SQTIHQWPATLVQPVGSPLSLECTVEGTSNPNLYWYRQAAGRGLQLLFYSVGIGQISSEVPQNLSASRPQDRQFILSSKKLLLSDSGFYLCAWRYGGRYEQYFGPGTRLTVT.

This clone was seen more than once but under ten times. The chain joins TRBV23-1 to TRBJ1-4, with D unresolved. TRBV23-1 is placed among ORFs of uncertain function. The CDR3 consists of 16 residues. Trimming took 7 bases from V and 4 from J, leaving 19 bases between them. CDR3 amino acids: CASILKRGCSNEKLFF. The CDR3 coding sequence is TGCGCCAGCATCCTTAAGCGGGGATGCAGTAATGAAAAACTGTTTTTT.